Each of the 2 T cell receptor beta chains below was sequenced from the same sample in a study of blood T cell repertoires in COVID-19. Assay: immunoSEQ multiplex PCR; the TCRdb copy retains only in-frame clones and omits some. The sample lists under 300,000 clones; about 80% were seen once. The material sequenced was peripheral blood. The receptors shown here come from a woman aged 50 to 60 who had recovered from COVID-19.

The gene calls are TRBV28 and TRBJ2-2, with a weak D call TRBD1 (6 bases). Germline lookup yields CDR1 MDHEN and CDR2 SYDVKM. The CDR3 is made up of 15 amino acids. Between the trimmed V and J ends, which lost 3 bases and 7 bases, there was a span of 15 bases. CDR3 sequence reads: CASSFPLGAGGELFF. The CDR3 region has the DNA TGTGCCAGCAGTTTCCCTCTGGGGGCCGGCGGGGAGCTGTTTTTT.

V gene TRBV4-2 combines with J gene TRBJ2-5; 16 positions agree with TRBD2. Germline assignment: CDR1 LGHNA and CDR2 YNFKEQ. With 3 bases clipped from V and 2 bases from J, the junction kept 6 bases outside the gene matches. CDR3 length: 18 amino acids. For the CDR3, the DNA is TGTGCCAGCAGCCAGGGAGGGACTAGCGGGGGGGGTCAAGAGACCCAGTACTTC. Translated: CASSQGGTSGGGQETQYF.